One sample yielded the 23 T cell receptor beta chains listed below, sequenced in a study of blood T cell repertoires in COVID-19. Some clones are missing from TCRdb's copy, which holds only in-frame ones; the method was immunoSEQ multiplex PCR. Among 250,000 to 300,000 clones, 70% to 90% were seen once, and the ten largest hold roughly an eighth. The sample comprised peripheral blood. All receptors come from a woman aged 60-70 years with acute or convalescent COVID-19.

This chain connects TRBV19 to TRBJ1-5; TRBD1 matches at 9 bases. Looked up from germline, CDR1 is LNHDA and CDR2 is SQIVND (reference sequence). V shed 5 bases, J shed 4 bases, and the junction held 6 bases outside the gene matches. The length of the CDR3 is 15 residues. The CDR3: CASSGQGTSNQPQHF. CDR3 DNA: TGTGCCAGTAGTGGACAGGGGACGTCTAATCAGCCCCAGCATTTT.

To note about this clone: The junction departs from germline at one end; a sequencing error may be responsible. The gene calls are TRBV5-6 and TRBJ1-3; 8 nucleotides match TRBD1. The CDR3 covers 16 residues. From germline, CDR1 is SGHDT and CDR2 YYEEEE. Written as DNA, the CDR3 is TGTGCCAGCAGCGCAATCGACAGGGGATCTGGGAACACCATATATTTT. Residues: CASSAIDRGSGNTIYF.

This chain uses TRBV21-1 with TRBJ2-2; TRBD1, the table's D call, was not compared with the DNA. TRBV21-1 represents a pseudogene. The CDR3 extends over 18 amino acids. This chain's CDR3 is CASSKPPYTGKNDGELFF. The CDR3 bases are TGTGCCAGCAGCAAACCCCCTTACACAGGGAAAAATGACGGGGAGCTGTTTTTT.

Here the CDR3 DNA reads TGCAGCGTTGAAAATCTGGGCAGGGGGAACACTGAAGCTTTCTTT. Its translation: CSVENLGRGNTEAFF. The chain links TRBV29-1 to TRBJ1-1; weak D call: TRBD1 (6 bases). This CDR3 is 15 amino acids long. Trimming stripped 2 bases from V and 1 base from J, with 14 bases between. Per the germline V gene, CDR1 is SQVTM and CDR2 is ANQGSEA.

This clone was recorded once. J is TRBJ2-5 and V is TRBV7-2, with 9 bases matching TRBD2. CDR1 is SGHTA and CDR2 is FQGNSA in the germline V gene. Unmatched junction bases numbered 9, after V lost 4 bases and J lost 0 bases. The CDR3 is made up of 17 amino acids. This CDR3 is CASSSGRASGDQETQYF. CDR3 nucleotides: TGTGCCAGCAGCTCTGGAAGGGCTAGCGGGGACCAAGAGACCCAGTACTTC.

The chain combines TRBV7-9 with TRBJ1-6; 10 bases are a match to TRBD1. V was clipped by 5 bases and J by 8 bases; unmatched bases: 6. Germline CDR1 SEHNR, CDR2 FQNEAQ (reference sequence). The length of the CDR3 is 15 residues. CDR3 amino acids: CASSPFGTGDSPLHF. CDR3 coding DNA: TGTGCCAGCAGCCCGTTCGGGACAGGGGATTCACCCCTCCACTTT.

The chain links TRBV18 to TRBJ1-4; D unresolved. V was pared by 2 bases and J by 7 bases, with 8 bases between. Per germline, CDR1 KGHSH and CDR2 LQKENI. This CDR3 region has 13 residues. The CDR3 sequence: CASSPNGVEKLFF. In DNA form, the CDR3 reads TGTGCCAGCTCACCAAACGGTGTTGAAAAACTGTTTTTT.

The chain couples TRBV21-1 to TRBJ1-5. TRBV21-1 corresponds to a pseudogene. This CDR3 is built from 12 residues. The CDR3, as DNA: TGTGCCAGCAGCCTTAGCAATCAGCCCCAGCATTTT. It codes for CASSLSNQPQHF.

The rearrangement uses TRBV12-3 or TRBV12-4 and TRBJ2-1; TRBD1 is a possible D gene (5 bases). Trimming took 2 bases from V and 6 from J, leaving 5 bases between them. CDR3 length: 12 amino acids. This CDR3 reads CASSLRGNEQFF. CDR3 coding DNA: TGTGCCAGCAGTTTAAGGGGCAATGAGCAGTTCTTC.

The chain has TRBV7-3 and TRBJ2-2, with D unclear. Looked up from germline, CDR1 is SGHTA and CDR2 is FQGTGA. Between the trimmed V and J ends, which lost 1 base and 1 base, there was a span of 4 bases. The CDR3 has 14 residues. The CDR3 DNA reads TGTGCCAGCAGCTTAAACAGGAACACCGGGGAGCTGTTTTTT. Residues: CASSLNRNTGELFF.

V and J are TRBV6-6 and TRBJ1-3; D is unclear. CDR3 size: 17 residues. Germline assignment: CDR1 MNHNY and CDR2 SVGAGI (reference sequence). Trimming shortened V by 5 bases and J by 0 bases, and 17 bases separated the two germline ends. This chain's CDR3 is CASSPARWRSSGNTIYF. The CDR3 coding sequence is TGTGCCAGCAGTCCAGCACGTTGGCGGAGCTCTGGAAACACCATATATTTT.

This chain connects TRBV5-1 to TRBJ1-4; D may be TRBD1 (5 bases). From germline, CDR1 is SGHRS and CDR2 YFSETQ. The CDR3 covers 16 residues. Trimming took 2 bases from V and 6 from J, leaving 17 bases between them. The CDR3: CASSFGPGGGDEKLFF. Here the CDR3 DNA reads TGCGCCAGCAGCTTCGGCCCCGGGGGAGGAGATGAAAAACTGTTTTTT.

The V gene is TRBV29-1, the J gene TRBJ2-5, with D tentatively TRBD1 (5 bases). The CDR3 runs 12 residues. V shed 2 bases and J shed 5 bases, with 9 bases lying between them. From germline, CDR1 is SQVTM and CDR2 ANQGSEA. The CDR3 sequence is CSVERGGETQYF. The DNA of the CDR3 is TGCAGCGTTGAAAGGGGTGGCGAGACCCAGTACTTC.

This chain uses TRBV5-1 with TRBJ2-3; TRBD1 aligns across 8 bases. The CDR3 sequence is 15 residues long. Trimming at V came to 0 bases and at J to 5 bases, leaving 5 bases not matched to a gene. Looked up from germline, CDR1 is SGHRS and CDR2 is YFSETQ. CDR3 in amino acids: CASSLAAGGRDTQYF. CDR3 coding DNA: TGCGCCAGCAGCTTGGCCGCAGGGGGCCGAGATACGCAGTATTTT.

The V gene is TRBV5-5, the J gene TRBJ2-1; TRBD2 aligns across 7 bases. Germline trimming cut 4 bases from V and 9 bases from J; bases unmatched to any gene: 13. The CDR3 extends over 15 amino acids. CDR1 is SGHKS, CDR2 YYEKEE, per germline (reference sequence). Here the CDR3 reads CASSRSGDVKIEQFF. CDR3 nucleotides: TGTGCCAGCAGCCGAAGCGGGGATGTTAAAATTGAGCAGTTCTTC.

The J gene is TRBJ1-1, the V gene TRBV5-1, with D maybe TRBD1 (5 bases). CDR1 is SGHRS, CDR2 YFSETQ, per germline. The CDR3 totals 14 residues. V was cut by 0 bases and J by 3 bases, with 9 bases left in between. The CDR3 nucleotides are TGCGCCAGCAGCTTGGACCTCAGGGACACTGAAGCTTTCTTT. It is translated as CASSLDLRDTEAFF.

The J gene is TRBJ1-2, the V gene TRBV27; 7 positions match TRBD1. CDR1 is MNHEY and CDR2 is SMNVEV in the germline V gene (reference sequence). Trimming removed 4 bases from V and 1 base from J; junction bases left unmatched: 9. There are 16 residues in the CDR3. CDR3 sequence reads: CASSYLTSGGNYGYTF. CDR3 coding DNA: TGTGCCAGCAGTTACTTAACCTCAGGGGGTAACTATGGCTACACCTTC.

The V and J genes are TRBV6-5 and TRBJ1-2; D unresolved. From germline, CDR1 is MNHEY and CDR2 SVGAGI. The CDR3 has 14 residues. V lost 6 bases and J lost 10, with 21 bases in between. The CDR3 sequence: CASSLTTDTGIYTF. CDR3 in DNA: TGTGCCAGCAGCTTGACTACTGATACCGGAATCTACACCTTC.

The chain combines TRBV11-3 with TRBJ2-3; a possible D gene is TRBD2 (6 bases). The V end was cut by 4 bases, the J end by 2 bases, with 10 bases between. The CDR3 sequence is 14 residues long. Germline V gene sequence: CDR1 SGHNT, CDR2 YENEEA. The CDR3 is CASSWDSSTDTQYF. CDR3 DNA: TGTGCCAGCAGCTGGGACTCTTCCACAGATACGCAGTATTTT.

The rearrangement joins TRBV19 to TRBJ2-3; 7 bases are shared with TRBD2. Germline CDR1 reads LNHDA; CDR2 reads SQIVND (reference sequence). Germline trimming cut 3 bases from V and 4 bases from J; bases unmatched to any gene: 13. CDR3 length equals 17 residues. As DNA, the CDR3 is TGTGCCAGTAGTATTAGTGGGAGGGCCGGGTGGGCAGATACGCAGTATTTT. Translated, it gives CASSISGRAGWADTQYF.

The CDR3 coding sequence is TGTGCCAGCAGCTCGGGACAACCTGAAGCTTTCTTT. It codes for CASSSGQPEAFF. This chain connects TRBV5-4 to TRBJ1-1, with D possibly being TRBD1 (6 bases). This CDR3 contains 12 residues. Germline-derived CDR1 and CDR2 are SGHNT and YYREEE (reference sequence). Trimming pared 3 bases from V and 6 bases from J, leaving 9 bases between.

The chain joins TRBV9 to TRBJ1-1; 7 nucleotides line up with TRBD1. The V gene's germline CDR1 is SGDLS and CDR2 YYNGEE. Germline trimming cut 4 bases from V and 2 bases from J; bases unmatched to any gene: 11. The CDR3 runs to 16 residues. DNA for the CDR3: TGTGCCAGCAGCCCCTGGGACAGAGGATCCAACACTGAAGCTTTCTTT. Translated, it gives CASSPWDRGSNTEAFF.

The J gene is TRBJ1-4, the V gene TRBV2; D might be TRBD1 (6 bases). Between the trimmed V and J ends, which lost 4 bases and 8 bases, there was a span of 11 bases. Per germline, CDR1 SNHLY and CDR2 FYNNEI. The CDR3 loop spans 13 amino acids. CDR3 DNA sequence: TGTGCCAGCAGTGCTCCAGGGGCCGAAAAACTGTTTTTT. Its protein product is CASSAPGAEKLFF.